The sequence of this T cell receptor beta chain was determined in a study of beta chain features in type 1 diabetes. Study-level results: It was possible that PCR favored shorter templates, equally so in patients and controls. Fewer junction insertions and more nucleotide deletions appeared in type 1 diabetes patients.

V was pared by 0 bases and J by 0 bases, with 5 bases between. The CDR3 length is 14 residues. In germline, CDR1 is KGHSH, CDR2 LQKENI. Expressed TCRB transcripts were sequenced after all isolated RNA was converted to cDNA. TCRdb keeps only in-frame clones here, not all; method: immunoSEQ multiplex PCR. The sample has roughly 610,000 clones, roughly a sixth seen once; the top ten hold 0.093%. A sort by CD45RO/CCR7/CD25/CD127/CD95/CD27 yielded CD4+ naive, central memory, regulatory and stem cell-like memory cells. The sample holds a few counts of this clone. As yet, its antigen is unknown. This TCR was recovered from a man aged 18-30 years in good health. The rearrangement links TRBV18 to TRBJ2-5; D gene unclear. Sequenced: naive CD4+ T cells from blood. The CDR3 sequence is CASSPPTNQETQYF. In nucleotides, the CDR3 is TGTGCCAGCTCACCACCGACCAACCAAGAGACCCAGTACTTC.